This record concerns one T cell receptor beta chain sequence. What it binds is unknown. This sample was taken from a study of OX40 agonist ivuxolimab in advanced cancers. For the study at large: The eligibility criteria allowed prior anti-PD-1, anti-PD-L1 or anti-CTLA-4 therapy, and about 40% had some.

CDR3 size: 15 residues. Germline loops: CDR1 SGDLS, CDR2 YYNGEE. Trimming at V came to 5 bases and at J to 4 bases, leaving 8 bases not matched to a gene. General study points: Among the least clonally expanded were partial responders at 0.1-3.0 mg/kg. Among some nonresponders, normalized T-cell clonal expansion was also low. The investigators did not determine what antigen specificity the expanded peripheral T cells had.

The assay was immunoSEQ multiplex PCR, and TCRdb's table has in-frame clones only and misses some. Of about 69,000 clones in the sample, roughly 87% are singletons; the top ten hold about 2.7%. The source of this sequence is an adult with an advanced solid tumor such as melanoma, head and neck, liver or kidney cancer. The sequencing here drew on CD4+ or CD8+ T cells sorted from blood, taken in a trial of the OX40 agonist ivuxolimab. V usage is TRBV9 and J usage is TRBJ2-3; 9 positions agree with TRBD1. CDR3 in DNA: TGTGCCAGCAGTAGTGGGACAGGGTTCGCAGATACGCAGTATTTT. It codes for CASSSGTGFADTQYF.